The subject of this entry is one T cell receptor (beta chain). The antigen is unknown. Trimming took off 11 bases at V and 3 bases at J, with 16 bases between the two ends. The CDR3 has 13 amino acids. Germline CDR1 is ENHRY and CDR2 is SYGVKD. The data belong to a study of T cells in Graves' hyperthyroidism and ophthalmopathy. The wider study: Upon initial diagnosis and before any treatment, peripheral blood was collected.

General observations from the study: In blood, most of the thyroid clonotypes expanded above 0.001 were also present.

RNA transcripts served as the template for amplifying TCR beta CDR3 regions. First-round RT-PCR with HTBI primers amplified the TCR CDR3 region. TCRdb itself ran the multiplex PCR reads through MiXCR, one entry per CDR3 protein. In the table there are about 760,000 distinct CDR3 sequences, 35% of which are singletons. This chain links TRBV10-3 with TRBJ2-5; either TRBD1 or TRBD2 may fit D (5 bases each). The sequencing sample was made of blood. The source is a woman between 40 and 55 years old with Graves' hyperthyroidism. CDR3 DNA: TGTGCCCTACGAGGGGAGTACGAAGAGACCCAGTACTTC. Translating gives CALRGEYEETQYF.